A selection of T cell receptor beta chains follows, all from one sample in a study of OX40 agonist ivuxolimab in advanced cancers. Produced via immunoSEQ multiplex PCR; TCRdb's table is partial and in-frame only. The sample holds some 150,000 clones, about nine tenths seen once. The material sequenced was CD4+ or CD8+ T cells sorted from blood, taken in a trial of the OX40 agonist ivuxolimab. These receptors were collected from an adult with an advanced solid tumor such as melanoma, head and neck, liver or kidney cancer. CDR3s include the opening cysteine and the closing phenylalanine or tryptophan. A D gene is named only where the DNA matches it firmly. Clone size is given for some rows only: seen once, a few or many times, or a class if the clone is expanded.

j_call,v_call,d_call,clone_size,cdr3_aa,cdr3_nt
TRBJ2-3,TRBV30,TRBD1,.,CAWIGTGLPDTQYF,TGTGCCTGGATCGGGACAGGGTTACCAGATACGCAGTATTTT
TRBJ2-1,TRBV10-1,TRBD2,.,CASSESSGRTHEQFF,TGCGCCAGCAGTGAGTCGAGCGGGAGAACCCATGAGCAGTTCTTC
TRBJ1-5,TRBV28,TRBD1,.,CASTLLSDRALNQPQHF,TGTGCCAGCACCTTACTCTCAGACAGGGCCCTTAATCAGCCCCAGCATTTT
TRBJ2-7,TRBV10-3,TRBD1,.,CAISSGTGEEQYF,TGTGCCATCAGTTCCGGGACAGGGGAGGAGCAGTACTTC
TRBJ1-5,TRBV19,.,.,CASSIKWRSVTSSNQPQHF,TGTGCCAGTAGTATAAAGTGGAGGAGCGTTACTTCTAGCAATCAGCCCCAGCATTTT
TRBJ2-7,TRBV28,TRBD2,.,CASYVGGGEQYF,TGTGCCAGTTACGTTGGGGGGGGCGAGCAGTACTTC
TRBJ1-2,TRBV6-1,.,.,CASGPQSNYGYTF,TGTGCCAGCGGACCTCAGTCTAACTATGGCTACACCTTC
TRBJ2-1,TRBV10-1,.,.,CASSESVSPQFF,TGCGCCAGCAGTGAGTCGGTGTCACCGCAGTTCTTC
TRBJ1-1,TRBV6-5,.,.,CASSQGGTEAFF,TGTGCCAGCAGTCAAGGGGGGACTGAAGCTTTCTTT
TRBJ1-1,TRBV5-1,TRBD1,.,CASSLDRGLGAEAFF,TGCGCCAGCAGCTTGGACAGGGGTTTGGGGGCTGAAGCTTTCTTT
TRBJ2-3,TRBV6-1,.,.,CASSEEGQGGLPQYF,TGTGCCAGCAGTGAAGAGGGTCAGGGCGGACTACCGCAGTATTTT
TRBJ1-6,TRBV28,.,.,CASIRGGQLNSPLHF,TGTGCCAGCATAAGGGGTGGGCAGCTTAATTCACCCCTCCACTTT
TRBJ1-2,TRBV6-5,.,.,CASSPSVVREYGYTF,TGTGCCAGCAGTCCGAGCGTTGTCAGGGAATATGGCTACACCTTC
TRBJ1-2,TRBV14,.,.,CASSQGKTNGYTF,TGTGCCAGCAGCCAAGGAAAAACTAATGGCTACACCTTC
TRBJ2-7,TRBV11-1,TRBD2,.,CASGSSSGRYEQYF,TGTGCCAGCGGATCGTCTAGCGGGAGGTACGAGCAGTACTTC
TRBJ2-1,TRBV19,.,.,CASSIVLRGATGNEQFF,TGTGCCAGTAGTATCGTCCTGCGGGGCGCAACGGGCAATGAGCAGTTCTTC
TRBJ2-3,TRBV7-9,.,.,CASSLSHSTDTQYF,TGTGCCAGCAGCTTGAGTCATAGCACAGATACGCAGTATTTT
TRBJ1-1,TRBV5-1,.,.,CASSLDYTARYGAFF,TGCGCCAGCAGCTTGGATTACACAGCTCGCTACGGGGCTTTCTTT
TRBJ1-1,TRBV18,.,.,CASLLDQGTEAFF,TGTGCCAGCCTACTTGACCAGGGGACTGAAGCTTTCTTT
TRBJ2-1,TRBV7-6,.,once,CASSPQSGLSDEQFF,TGTGCCAGCAGTCCTCAGTCAGGACTTAGCGATGAGCAGTTCTTC
TRBJ1-1,TRBV28,.,.,CASPGPSNTEAFF,TGTGCCAGCCCCGGTCCATCAAACACTGAAGCTTTCTTT
TRBJ2-7,TRBV21-1,.,.,CASTQDEDGTYEQYF,TGTGCCAGCACCCAAGATGAGGACGGGACCTACGAGCAGTACTTC
TRBJ1-1,TRBV25-1,.,.,CASSDKVASSTEAFF,TGTGCCAGCAGTGATAAGGTGGCATCGAGTACTGAAGCTTTCTTT
TRBJ2-3,TRBV13,.,.,CASSPRSASSTDTQYF,TGTGCCAGCAGCCCAAGGAGCGCCTCTAGCACAGATACGCAGTATTTT
TRBJ2-7,TRBV5-4,.,.,CASSSRAAVRESIYEQYF,TGTGCCAGCAGCTCCAGGGCAGCTGTTCGGGAGAGTATCTACGAGCAGTACTTC
TRBJ2-7,TRBV11-2,.,.,CASSLVGFEASLLYEQYF,TGTGCCAGCAGCTTAGTGGGGTTTGAAGCCTCCCTTCTCTACGAGCAGTACTTC
TRBJ2-7,TRBV6-1,.,.,CASCPRRSDRDEQYF,TGTGCCAGTTGCCCCCGGAGGTCAGATCGGGACGAGCAGTACTTC
TRBJ1-2,TRBV4-2,.,.,CASSPGTDSYTF,TGTGCCAGCAGCCCCGGGACTGACAGCTACACCTTC
TRBJ2-5,TRBV9,TRBD2,.,CASSAPGLAEQETQYF,TGTGCCAGCAGCGCCCCCGGACTAGCGGAGCAAGAGACCCAGTACTTC
TRBJ2-1,TRBV7-9,TRBD2,.,CASSHRTGLAVGNEQFF,TGTGCCAGCAGCCATCGTACGGGACTAGCAGTAGGCAATGAGCAGTTCTTC
TRBJ1-4,TRBV5-1,.,.,CASSLRGWDEKLFF,TGCGCCAGCAGCTTGAGGGGCTGGGATGAAAAACTGTTTTTT
TRBJ2-1,TRBV7-7,.,.,CASSSDISGEQFF,TGTGCTAGCAGCTCCGATATTAGTGGTGAACAGTTCTTC
TRBJ1-5,TRBV6-5,TRBD1,few,CASSQTDRGAQHF,TGTGCCAGCAGTCAAACGGACAGGGGAGCCCAGCATTTT
TRBJ2-5,TRBV18,TRBD1,.,CASSAGQVRDETQYF,TGTGCCAGCTCAGCAGGACAGGTTAGGGACGAGACCCAGTACTTC
TRBJ1-5,TRBV28,TRBD1,once,CASSPGQGNQPQHF,TGTGCCAGCAGCCCTGGACAGGGCAATCAGCCCCAGCATTTT
TRBJ1-2,TRBV19,.,.,CASDPGRRDYGYTF,TGTGCCAGTGACCCAGGGAGGCGCGACTATGGCTACACCTTC
TRBJ2-5,TRBV12-5,TRBD2,.,CASGLGLYSSGRETQYF,TGTGCTAGTGGACTTGGTTTGTATAGTAGCGGGAGAGAGACCCAGTACTTC
TRBJ1-1,TRBV27,TRBD1,.,CASSRQGKPGYTEAFF,TGTGCCAGCAGCAGACAGGGGAAGCCTGGGTACACTGAAGCTTTCTTT
TRBJ2-7,TRBV7-3,.,.,CASSLNPGPEQYF,TGTGCCAGCAGCTTAAATCCAGGACCCGAGCAGTACTTC
TRBJ2-4,TRBV28,.,.,CASSSTDSQNIQYF,TGTGCCAGCAGTTCCACAGATAGTCAAAACATTCAGTACTTC
TRBJ1-4,TRBV11-3,.,few,CASRAGLHEKLFF,TGTGCCAGCAGGGCGGGGCTACACGAAAAACTGTTTTTT